The 18 T cell receptor beta chains below were found in one sample sequenced in a study of regulatory T cells in long-lasting Graves disease. The time point: newly diagnosed GD, antithyroid drugs for less than 3 months. Isolated PBMC RNA provided the starting material for the TCR library. Arm-PCR of CDR3 regions and iRepertoire HTBI primers were the basis on which TCR beta libraries were built. TCRdb passed the multiplex PCR reads through MiXCR, listing each CDR3 protein once. The sample has about 540,000 distinct CDR3 sequences; about 14% are singletons. The data also belong to a second study, concerning T cells in Graves' hyperthyroidism and ophthalmopathy.

Sequencing used peripheral blood mononuclear cells (PBMCs), obtained at new diagnosis, from a patient treated with antithyroid drugs. The receptors derive from a man aged 30-40 years with Graves disease.

Of note for this clonotype: A far more abundant clone sits one base away, making this likely a read error. The J gene is TRBJ2-7, the V gene TRBV12-3 or TRBV12-4, with a possible D match to TRBD1 (5 bases). The CDR3 extends over 14 amino acids. The V gene lost 6 bases and the J gene lost 5 bases, with 17 bases spanning the gap. The CDR3 spells CASSVQGIGHEQYF. CDR3 DNA sequence: TGTGCCAGCAGCGTTCAGGGTATCGGTCACGAGCAGTACTTC.

The J gene is TRBJ2-3, the V gene TRBV4-2; D possibly corresponds to TRBD2 (5 bases). V was pared by 4 bases and J by 3 bases, with 14 bases between. Germline assignment: CDR1 LGHNA and CDR2 YNFKEQ. This CDR3 is 15 amino acids long. The CDR3 DNA is TGTGCCAGCAGCCCTTTCGGGGTGGGTACAGATACGCAGTATTTT. Amino acids: CASSPFGVGTDTQYF.

This clonotype has only a few counts. This sequence joins TRBV9 and TRBJ2-5; D gene uncertain. The CDR3 consists of 15 residues. V lost 3 bases to trimming and J lost 1 base, with 13 bases between them. Germline CDR1 reads SGDLS; CDR2 reads YYNGEE. The CDR3 here is CASSAPPGGQETQYF. DNA of the CDR3: TGTGCCAGCAGCGCACCCCCAGGCGGCCAAGAGACCCAGTACTTC.

The table lists this clonotype with many counts. J is TRBJ1-1 and V is TRBV29-1, with D possibly matching TRBD1 (5 bases). The V and J ends lost 3 bases and 4 bases respectively, with 9 bases between them. CDR1 is SQVTM and CDR2 is ANQGSEA in the germline V gene. This CDR3 contains 12 residues. In DNA form, the CDR3 reads TGCAGCGTTGAGTGGGGGGGCACTGAAGCTTTCTTT. As protein: CSVEWGGTEAFF.

This clonotype was seen repeatedly, ten times or more. The chain carries TRBV27 and TRBJ2-3; 9 nucleotides agree with TRBD2. CDR1 and CDR2 (germline): MNHEY, SMNVEV (reference sequence). V lost 1 base to trimming and J lost 3 bases; unmatched junction nucleotides: 5. This CDR3 comprises 16 residues. This CDR3 reads CASSLLGTSGTDTQYF. The CDR3 DNA is TGTGCCAGCAGTTTATTAGGCACTAGCGGGACAGATACGCAGTATTTT.

This clonotype has a count of ten or more. The chain links TRBV12-3 or TRBV12-4 to TRBJ2-6, with 10 bases identical to TRBD1. The CDR3 loop spans 17 amino acids. V trimming: 3 bases; J trimming: 2 bases; junction bases outside the gene matches: 4. The CDR3 region has the DNA TGTGCCAGCAGTTTCCAGGGACAGGGGACTGGGGCCAACGTCCTGACTTTC. Translated, it gives CASSFQGQGTGANVLTF.

This clonotype came up a few times. The rearrangement joins TRBV6-5 to TRBJ2-3; D remains ambiguous. Germline V CDR1 and CDR2: MNHEY, SVGAGI. V dropped 1 base and J dropped 0 bases, with 11 bases sitting between them. The CDR3 consists of 16 residues. CDR3 DNA sequence: TGTGCCAGCAGTTACTTTCCCTCCTTAAGCACAGATACGCAGTATTTT. This gives the protein CASSYFPSLSTDTQYF.

This clonotype was found many times. The gene calls are TRBV30 and TRBJ2-5; 9 bases map to TRBD2. Germline trimming cut 0 bases from V and 0 bases from J; bases unmatched to any gene: 5. This CDR3 is 16 amino acids long. The germline gives CDR1 GTSNPN, CDR2 SVGIG (reference sequence). CDR3 coding DNA: TGTGCCTGGAGTGTACGCCTAGCGGGGTACCAAGAGACCCAGTACTTC. Translating it yields CAWSVRLAGYQETQYF.

This clonotype appeared many times. The chain carries TRBV20-1 and TRBJ2-1; D may be TRBD2 (5 bases). V shed 5 bases and J shed 3 bases, with 11 bases lying between them. The CDR3 covers 13 residues. The germline gives CDR1 DFQATT, CDR2 SNEGSKA (reference sequence). The CDR3 DNA reads TGCAGTGCTCAGTCGGCGGGCTACAATGAGCAGTTCTTC. Translating gives CSAQSAGYNEQFF.

The sample holds a few counts of this clonotype. This may stem from a read error, because a much larger clone lies one nucleotide away. This chain joins TRBV12-3 or TRBV12-4 and TRBJ1-5, with D unresolved. V was clipped by 6 bases and J by 5 bases, with 8 bases between them. This CDR3 spans 12 amino acids. The CDR3, as DNA: TGTGCCAGCAGACCGCCAGATCAGCCCCAGCATTTT. It yields the protein CASRPPDQPQHF.

As regards this clonotype: One junction end does not reproduce the germline sequence, and a read error may be involved. V and J are TRBV2 and TRBJ2-3; TRBD2 aligns across 7 bases. The CDR3 totals 17 residues. The germline gives CDR1 SNHLY, CDR2 FYNNEI. The CDR3 here is CAGSELGLAASTNTQYF. CDR3 nucleotide sequence: TGTGCCGGCAGTGAATTGGGGCTAGCGGCTAGCACAAATACGCAGTATTTT.

This clonotype was observed a handful of times. The V gene is TRBV20-1, the J gene TRBJ2-7; 12 nucleotides line up with TRBD1. The CDR3 loop spans 19 amino acids. From germline, CDR1 is DFQATT and CDR2 SNEGSKA (reference sequence). Trimming removed 1 base from V and 0 bases from J; junction bases left unmatched: 13. The CDR3 bases are TGCAGTGCTAGAGCCCCTCCGGGACAGGGGGCTTGGAGCTCCTACGAGCAGTACTTC. It specifies CSARAPPGQGAWSSYEQYF.

This chain links TRBV5-1 with TRBJ2-1; weak D call: TRBD1 (5 bases). The CDR3 sequence is 13 residues long. CDR1 is SGHRS, CDR2 YFSETQ, per germline. The V end was cut by 7 bases, the J end by 7 bases, with 15 bases between. The CDR3 DNA is TGCGCCAGCGTTTCACTGGGGCGGAATGAGCAGTTCTTC. Protein sequence: CASVSLGRNEQFF.

This clonotype is a singleton in its sample. V usage is TRBV20-1 and J usage is TRBJ2-1, with 10 bases identical to TRBD1. With V trimmed by 2 bases and J by 9 bases, 7 bases remained unmatched. Germline V lookup: CDR1 DFQATT, CDR2 SNEGSKA (reference sequence). The CDR3 length is 14 residues. This CDR3 reads CSARSGQGDPEQFF. The CDR3 coding sequence is TGCAGTGCTAGATCCGGACAGGGGGATCCTGAGCAGTTCTTC.

This clonotype has a count of ten or more. The V call is TRBV7-2, the J call TRBJ2-1, with unresolved D. This CDR3 comprises 13 residues. Trimming pared 2 bases from V and 9 bases from J, leaving 11 bases between. CDR1 and CDR2 (germline): SGHTA, FQGNSA. The CDR3, as DNA: TGTGCCAGCAGCTTACCTGGGGTAGGTGAGCAGTTCTTC. It translates to CASSLPGVGEQFF.

The genes are TRBV2 and TRBJ2-5; D gene ambiguous. Germline V gene lookup returns CDR1 SNHLY and CDR2 FYNNEI. Trimming took off 6 bases at V and 5 bases at J, with 13 bases between the two ends. The CDR3 totals 13 residues. CDR3 region: CASRALDQETQYF. CDR3 DNA sequence: TGTGCCAGCAGGGCCCTAGATCAGGAGACCCAGTACTTC.

The table lists this clonotype with many counts. This chain connects TRBV7-2 to TRBJ2-7; the match to TRBD2 covers 7 bases. CDR1 is SGHTA and CDR2 is FQGNSA in the germline V gene. With V trimmed by 1 base and J by 5 bases, 5 bases remained unmatched. CDR3 length: 14 residues. CDR3 bases: TGTGCCAGCAGCTTAGTGGCGGGAGATAACGAGCAGTACTTC. Protein: CASSLVAGDNEQYF. Full variable domain (missing parts from reference TRBV7-2 and TRBJ2-7): GAGVSQSPSNKVTEKGKDVELRCDPISGHTALYWYRQSLGQGLEFLIYFQGNSAPDKSGLPSDRFSAERTGGSVSTLTIQRTQQEDSAVYLCASSLVAGDNEQYFGPGTRLTVT.

In its sample, this clonotype was seen many times. The chain uses TRBV10-3 and TRBJ2-5, with a weak D call TRBD1 (5 bases). The CDR3 loop spans 14 amino acids. The germline V and J ends were trimmed by 0 bases and 3 bases, with 8 bases remaining between them. Germline V gives CDR1 ENHRY, CDR2 SYGVKD. CDR3 loop: CAISESLGEETQYF. The CDR3 DNA reads TGTGCCATCAGTGAGTCGCTAGGGGAAGAGACCCAGTACTTC.